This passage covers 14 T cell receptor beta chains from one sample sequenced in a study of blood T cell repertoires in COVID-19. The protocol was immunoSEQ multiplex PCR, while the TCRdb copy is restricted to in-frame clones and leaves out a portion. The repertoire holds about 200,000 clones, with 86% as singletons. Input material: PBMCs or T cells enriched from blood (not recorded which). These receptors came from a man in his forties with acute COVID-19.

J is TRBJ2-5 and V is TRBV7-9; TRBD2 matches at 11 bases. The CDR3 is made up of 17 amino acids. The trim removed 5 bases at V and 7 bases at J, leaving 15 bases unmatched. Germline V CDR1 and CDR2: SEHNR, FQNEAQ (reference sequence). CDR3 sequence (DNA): TGTGCCAGCAGCCCCCAGACTAGCGGGACGCCCTCGGTGACCCAGTACTTC. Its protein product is CASSPQTSGTPSVTQYF.

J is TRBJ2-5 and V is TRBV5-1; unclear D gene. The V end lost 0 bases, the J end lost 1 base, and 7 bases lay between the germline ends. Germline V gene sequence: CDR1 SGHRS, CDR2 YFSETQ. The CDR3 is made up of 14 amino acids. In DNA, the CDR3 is TGCGCCAGCAGCTTGGGGGCAGTCCAAGAGACCCAGTACTTC. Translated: CASSLGAVQETQYF.

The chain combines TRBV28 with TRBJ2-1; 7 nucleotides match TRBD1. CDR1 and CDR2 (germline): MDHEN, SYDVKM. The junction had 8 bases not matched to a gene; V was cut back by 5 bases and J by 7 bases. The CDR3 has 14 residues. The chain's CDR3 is CASSLRDSNNEQFF. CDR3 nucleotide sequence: TGTGCCAGCAGTCTACGGGACAGCAATAATGAGCAGTTCTTC.

The DNA for the CDR3 is TGCGCCAGCAGCCCGCAGGGGGCCTCCAACACTGAAGCTTTCTTT. It specifies CASSPQGASNTEAFF. The chain recombines TRBV5-1 with TRBJ1-1; 8 nucleotides match TRBD1. The germline V gene has CDR1 SGHRS and CDR2 YFSETQ. J lost 2 bases, V lost 4 bases, and 7 bases had no gene match. The CDR3 totals 15 residues.

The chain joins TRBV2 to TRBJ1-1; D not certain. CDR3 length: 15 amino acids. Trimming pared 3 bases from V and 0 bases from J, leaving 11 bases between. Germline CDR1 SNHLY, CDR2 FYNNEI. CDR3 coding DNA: TGTGCCAGCAGTGACTTTCGGAGTTTGAACACTGAAGCTTTCTTT. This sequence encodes CASSDFRSLNTEAFF. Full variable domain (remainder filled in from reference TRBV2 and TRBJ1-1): EPEVTQTPSHQVTQMGQEVILRCVPISNHLYFYWYRQILGQKVEFLVSFYNNEISEKSEIFDDQFSVERPDGSNFTLKIRSTKLEDSAMYFCASSDFRSLNTEAFFGQGTRLTVV.

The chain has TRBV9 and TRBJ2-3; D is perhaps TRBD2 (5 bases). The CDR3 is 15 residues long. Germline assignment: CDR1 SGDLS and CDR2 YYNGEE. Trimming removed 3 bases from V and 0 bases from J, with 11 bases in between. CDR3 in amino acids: CASSGGLRSTDTQYF. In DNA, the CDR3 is TGTGCCAGCAGCGGAGGGTTGCGAAGCACAGATACGCAGTATTTT.

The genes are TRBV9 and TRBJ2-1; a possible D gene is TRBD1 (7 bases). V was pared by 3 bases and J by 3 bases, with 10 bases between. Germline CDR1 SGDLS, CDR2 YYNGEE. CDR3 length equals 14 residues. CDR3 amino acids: CASSAGDSYNEQFF. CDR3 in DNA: TGTGCCAGCAGCGCGGGGGACAGCTACAATGAGCAGTTCTTC.

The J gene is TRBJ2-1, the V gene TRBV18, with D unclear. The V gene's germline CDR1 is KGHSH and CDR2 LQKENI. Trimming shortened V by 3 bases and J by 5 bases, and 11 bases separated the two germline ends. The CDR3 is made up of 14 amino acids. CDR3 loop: CASSPFLDDNEQFF. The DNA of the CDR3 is TGTGCCAGCTCACCTTTCCTAGATGACAATGAGCAGTTCTTC.

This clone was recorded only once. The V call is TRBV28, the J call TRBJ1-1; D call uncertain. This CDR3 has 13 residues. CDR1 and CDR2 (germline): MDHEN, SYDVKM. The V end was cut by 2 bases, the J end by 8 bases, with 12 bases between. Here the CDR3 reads CASSLLTGLEAFF. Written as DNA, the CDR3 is TGTGCCAGCAGTTTACTTACGGGATTGGAAGCTTTCTTT.

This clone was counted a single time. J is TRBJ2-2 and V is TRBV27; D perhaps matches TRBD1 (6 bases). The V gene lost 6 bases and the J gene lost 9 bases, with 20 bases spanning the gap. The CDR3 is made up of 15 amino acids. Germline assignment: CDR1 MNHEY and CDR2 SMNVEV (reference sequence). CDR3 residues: CASRPTGTLRRELFF. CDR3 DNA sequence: TGTGCCAGCAGACCCACCGGGACACTTAGGCGGGAGCTGTTTTTT.

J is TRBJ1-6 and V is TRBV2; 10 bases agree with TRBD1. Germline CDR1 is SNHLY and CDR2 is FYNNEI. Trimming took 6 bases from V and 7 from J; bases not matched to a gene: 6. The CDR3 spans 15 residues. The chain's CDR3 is CASRPGTGANSPLHF. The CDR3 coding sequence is TGTGCCAGCAGGCCCGGGACAGGGGCGAATTCACCCCTCCACTTT.

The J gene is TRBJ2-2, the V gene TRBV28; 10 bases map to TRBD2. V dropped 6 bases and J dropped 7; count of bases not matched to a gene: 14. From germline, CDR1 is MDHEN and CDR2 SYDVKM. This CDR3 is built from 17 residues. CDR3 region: CASRVPGGLAAGGELFF. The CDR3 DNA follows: TGTGCCAGCAGGGTCCCCGGAGGACTAGCGGCGGGCGGGGAGCTGTTTTTT.

The CDR3 DNA reads as TGTGCCAGCACCCGGTGGACTAGCGGGTCTAGCACAGATACGCAGTATTTT. Translated: CASTRWTSGSSTDTQYF. The chain carries TRBV5-4 and TRBJ2-3; TRBD2 agrees at 11 bases. With 6 bases clipped from V and 0 bases from J, the junction kept 9 bases outside the gene matches. Germline-derived CDR1 and CDR2 are SGHNT and YYREEE (reference sequence). The CDR3 consists of 17 residues.

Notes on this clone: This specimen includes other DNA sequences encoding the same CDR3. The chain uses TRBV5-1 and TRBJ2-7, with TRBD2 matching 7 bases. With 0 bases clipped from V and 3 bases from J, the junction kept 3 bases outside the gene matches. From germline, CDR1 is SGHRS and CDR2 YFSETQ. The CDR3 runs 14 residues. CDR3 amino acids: CASSLGAGIYEQYF. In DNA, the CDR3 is TGCGCCAGCAGCTTGGGAGCGGGGATCTACGAGCAGTACTTC.